This TCR beta chain was captured by sequencing in a study of blood T cell repertoires in COVID-19. The wider study: Some COVID-19 samples were acute and others convalescent; all came from the United States, Italy and Spain. Nucleic acid was either cDNA or gDNA, and it came from T cells, B-cell-depleted T cells, or PBMCs.

The germline V gene has CDR1 SGHRS and CDR2 YFSETQ. V lost 5 bases and J 3 bases, leaving 14 bases between the germline ends. This CDR3 is 15 amino acids long. The authors' processing: The assay estimated nucleated cells by amplifying reference gene primers. Assay: immunoSEQ multiplex PCR; the TCRdb copy retains only in-frame clones and omits some. Clonal size and the V and J genes are those of that table, whereas D and trimming came from the DNA. The sample includes tens of thousands of clones, roughly 86% of them seen just once. The TCR comes from a human donor in a cohort sampled during active COVID-19. Sequencing was carried out using peripheral blood. The rearrangement links TRBV5-1 to TRBJ1-4; TRBD1 is a possible D gene (6 bases). CDR3 in amino acids: CASRGGAGSNEKLFF. CDR3 nucleotide sequence: TGCGCCAGCAGAGGGGGGGCAGGATCTAATGAAAAACTGTTTTTT.